The clone carrying this TCR beta chain was detected a few times. Authors' data handling: From reference gene primer amplification, estimates of nucleated cell counts were derived. Data came from immunoSEQ multiplex PCR; TCRdb stores just in-frame clones and leaves some out. V and J calls and clone size follow that table, whereas D and trimming were derived from the DNA. The data contain roughly 150,000 clones, about 90% of them singletons. The data were obtained in a study of blood T cell repertoires in COVID-19. The clonotype comes from a man between 60 and 75 years old with acute or convalescent COVID-19. The sequenced material came from peripheral blood.

CDR3 loop: CASSQSVLRERSYEQYF. CDR3 DNA: TGTGCCAGCAGCCAAAGCGTTCTTCGGGAAAGGTCCTACGAGCAGTACTTC. The chain carries TRBV3-1 (or the pseudogene TRBV3-2) and TRBJ2-7, with D possibly being TRBD2 (5 bases). The CDR3 totals 17 residues. Germline V lookup: CDR1 LGHDT, CDR2 YNNKEL (reference sequence). Trimming left V 2 bases short and J 1 base short, with 18 bases between.